This T cell receptor (beta chain) originates from a study of shared clonotypes between healthy human individuals. General study results and limits: Rarefaction gave evidence that sorted-subset sequencing remained incomplete despite large depth.

Germline V gene data show CDR1 as MDHEN and CDR2 as SYDVKM. The CDR3 totals 14 residues. V dropped 6 bases and J dropped 3; count of bases not matched to a gene: 3. Regarding this clone: Antigen unknown.

At deep level, the assay was performed. The assay was immunoSEQ multiplex PCR, and TCRdb's table has in-frame clones only and misses some. The sample contains roughly 2.2 million clones, approximately 90% of which appear only once. Donors had no recently reported acute infections or vaccinations and were HIV-negative. The split of CD4+ cells yielded CD45RA+ naive and CD45RA-negative memory subsets. The V gene is TRBV28, the J gene TRBJ2-3, with 10 nucleotides matching TRBD2. This receptor was taken from a man in his late teens or twenties in good health. Some clones in this sample may be carry-over from other donors' samples. Sequences were obtained from naive CD4+ T cells from PBMCs. As for subset: CD45RA+ positively selected. This CDR3 reads CASRASGSTDTQYF. The CDR3 nucleotides read TGTGCCAGCAGGGCTAGCGGGAGTACAGATACGCAGTATTTT.